The rows below give T cell receptor beta chains drawn from one sample of a study of blood T cell repertoires in COVID-19. The assay was immunoSEQ multiplex PCR, and TCRdb's table has in-frame clones only and misses some. This table has approximately 74,000 clones, around four fifths appearing once. Sequencing was done on a sample of peripheral blood. All receptors derive from a man aged 80 or over with active or convalescent COVID-19. Each CDR3 is given without its conserved first and last residue. The D gene is left open where the match is weak.

>TRBV10-3|12|TRBJ2-5|NA
AISAGQSQETQY
>TRBV19|15|TRBJ2-1|TRBD2
ASSKRLAGGPHGEQF
>TRBV20-1|13|TRBJ1-1|TRBD1
SASPGRTGKTEAF
>TRBV4-3|15|TRBJ2-1|TRBD2
ASSLGTSGSPYNEQF
>TRBV12-3/TRBV12-4|10|TRBJ2-2|NA
ASVRGVGELF
>TRBV19|15|TRBJ2-2|TRBD1
ASSTRTGGAGTGELF
>TRBV19|12|TRBJ1-1|NA
ASSITGPSTEAF
>TRBV6-2/TRBV6-3|11|TRBJ1-2|NA
ASSYHENYGYT
>TRBV5-1|13|TRBJ2-1|TRBD2
ASRRGLAVYNEQF
>TRBV5-1|13|TRBJ2-7|TRBD2
ASSLVASGGGEQY
>TRBV2|12|TRBJ2-7|TRBD1
ASKTGQGPYEQY
>TRBV11-2|12|TRBJ1-1|TRBD1
ASSETGTNTEAF
>TRBV2|10|TRBJ1-2|NA
ASSPGNYGYT
>TRBV12-5|13|TRBJ1-5|NA
ASGAAGSSNQPQH
>TRBV5-4|13|TRBJ2-1|TRBD1
ASSFGTGRRNEQF
>TRBV5-1|13|TRBJ1-2|TRBD1
ASSLATGGTYGYT
>TRBV6-5|12|TRBJ1-5|TRBD1
ASNLDRDNQPQH
>TRBV5-5|16|TRBJ2-3|TRBD2
ASSSPALAGGATDTQY
>TRBV19|14|TRBJ1-2|TRBD1
ASSPRNRGRGYGYT
>TRBV6-6|12|TRBJ2-7|TRBD2
ASRLSGSAHEQY
>TRBV11-2|13|TRBJ2-7|TRBD1
ASSSLTGITYEQY
>TRBV18|12|TRBJ1-1|TRBD1
ASSPYSGGTEAF
>TRBV6-2/TRBV6-3|12|TRBJ1-5|NA
ASSYYWSNQPQH
>TRBV5-1|12|TRBJ2-2|TRBD1
ASSRAGGGGELF
>TRBV27|13|TRBJ2-5|TRBD2
ASSSGGGGLETQY
>TRBV9|14|TRBJ2-5|TRBD2
ASSARGTSGEETQY
>TRBV5-5|15|TRBJ2-6|NA
ASSRQTITSGANVLT
>TRBV6-1|13|TRBJ1-6|TRBD1
ASSSATGTNSPLH
>TRBV3-1/TRBV3-2|12|TRBJ2-1|NA
ASSGQSSYNEQF
>TRBV14|15|TRBJ2-5|TRBD1
ASSQVRLDRGWGTQY
>TRBV28|11|TRBJ1-2|NA
ASETGLGYGYT
>TRBV25-1|11|TRBJ1-2|NA
ASSDLADYGYT
>TRBV5-6|13|TRBJ2-3|NA
ASSLRAGAADTQY
>TRBV4-1|12|TRBJ1-1|NA
ASSQGHLNTEAF
>TRBV29-1|11|TRBJ2-7|TRBD1
SVAGTAHYEQY
>TRBV5-4|13|TRBJ2-7|TRBD1
ASSKDRGSPYEQY
>TRBV4-3|14|TRBJ2-3|NA
ASSQVAGPSTDTQY
>TRBV19|8|TRBJ2-1|NA
ASKGYEQF
>TRBV6-5|13|TRBJ2-3|NA
ASLSPIASTDTQY
>TRBV18|11|TRBJ2-1|TRBD2
ASSPPGGNEQF
>TRBV5-6|13|TRBJ2-2|TRBD1
ASSSGTGYPGELF
>TRBV5-1|11|TRBJ2-7|TRBD1
ASSWGTVNEQY
>TRBV25-1|10|TRBJ2-1|TRBD2
ASPGGTYEQF